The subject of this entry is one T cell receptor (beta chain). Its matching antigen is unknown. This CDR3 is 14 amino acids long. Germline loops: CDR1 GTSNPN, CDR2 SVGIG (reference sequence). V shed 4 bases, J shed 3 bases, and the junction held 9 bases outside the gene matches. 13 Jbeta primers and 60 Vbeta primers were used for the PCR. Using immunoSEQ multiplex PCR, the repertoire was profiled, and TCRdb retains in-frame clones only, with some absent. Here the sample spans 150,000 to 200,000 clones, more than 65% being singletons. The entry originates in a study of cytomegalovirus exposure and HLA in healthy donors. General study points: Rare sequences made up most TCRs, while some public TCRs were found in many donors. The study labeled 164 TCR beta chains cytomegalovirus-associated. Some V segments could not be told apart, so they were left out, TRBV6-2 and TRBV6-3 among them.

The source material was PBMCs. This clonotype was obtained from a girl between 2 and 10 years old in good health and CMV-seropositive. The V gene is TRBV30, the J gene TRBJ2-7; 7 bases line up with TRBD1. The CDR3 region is CAWTRGQVNYEQYF. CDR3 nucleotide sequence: TGTGCCTGGACTAGAGGACAGGTAAACTACGAGCAGTACTTC. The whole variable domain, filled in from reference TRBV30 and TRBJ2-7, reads SQTIHQWPATLVQPVGSPLSLECTVEGTSNPNLYWYRQAAGRGLQLLFYSVGIGQISSEVPQNLSASRPQDRQFILSSKKLLLSDSGFYLCAWTRGQVNYEQYFGPGTRLTVT.